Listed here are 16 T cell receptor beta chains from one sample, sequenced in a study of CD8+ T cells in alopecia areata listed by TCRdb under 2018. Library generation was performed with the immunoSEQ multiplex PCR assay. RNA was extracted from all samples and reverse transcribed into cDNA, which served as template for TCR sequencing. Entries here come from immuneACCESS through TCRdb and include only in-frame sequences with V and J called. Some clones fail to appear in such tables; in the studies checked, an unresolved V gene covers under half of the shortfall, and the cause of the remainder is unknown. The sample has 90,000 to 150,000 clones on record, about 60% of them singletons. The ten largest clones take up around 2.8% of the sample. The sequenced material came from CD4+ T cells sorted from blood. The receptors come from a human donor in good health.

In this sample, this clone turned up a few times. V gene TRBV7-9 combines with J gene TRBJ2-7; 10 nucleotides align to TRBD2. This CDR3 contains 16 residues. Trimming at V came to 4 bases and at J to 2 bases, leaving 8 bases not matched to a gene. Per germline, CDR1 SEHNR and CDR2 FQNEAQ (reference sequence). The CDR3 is CASSWSLAGAPYEQYF. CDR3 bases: TGTGCCAGCAGCTGGTCTCTAGCGGGGGCCCCCTACGAGCAGTACTTC.

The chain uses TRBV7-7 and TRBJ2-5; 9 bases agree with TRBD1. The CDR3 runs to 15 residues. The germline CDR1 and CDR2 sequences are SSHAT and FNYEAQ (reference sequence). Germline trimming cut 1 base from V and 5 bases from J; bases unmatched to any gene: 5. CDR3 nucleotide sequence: TGTGCCAGCAGCTTAGAAGGGACAGGGATGGAGACCCAGTACTTC. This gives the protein CASSLEGTGMETQYF.

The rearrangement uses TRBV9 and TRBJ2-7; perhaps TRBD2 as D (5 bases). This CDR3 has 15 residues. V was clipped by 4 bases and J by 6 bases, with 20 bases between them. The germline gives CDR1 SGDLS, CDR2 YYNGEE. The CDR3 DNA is TGTGCCAGCAGCCAGGACCCTGCTCGGGATAGCGAGCAGTACTTC. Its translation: CASSQDPARDSEQYF.

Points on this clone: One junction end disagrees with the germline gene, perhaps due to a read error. CDR3 DNA: TGTACCAGCAGTGGGGACCATGCGGGGGCAGATACGCAGTATTTT. Translation: CTSSGDHAGADTQYF. V gene TRBV5-4 combines with J gene TRBJ2-3; TRBD2 matches at 7 bases. This CDR3 contains 15 residues. Germline CDR1 and CDR2: SGHNT and YYREEE (reference sequence).

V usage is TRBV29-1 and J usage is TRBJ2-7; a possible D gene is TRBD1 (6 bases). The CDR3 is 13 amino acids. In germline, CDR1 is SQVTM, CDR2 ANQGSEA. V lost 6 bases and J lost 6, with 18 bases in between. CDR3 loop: CSVAGDPGSEQYF. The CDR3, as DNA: TGCAGCGTGGCAGGGGACCCGGGGAGCGAGCAGTACTTC.

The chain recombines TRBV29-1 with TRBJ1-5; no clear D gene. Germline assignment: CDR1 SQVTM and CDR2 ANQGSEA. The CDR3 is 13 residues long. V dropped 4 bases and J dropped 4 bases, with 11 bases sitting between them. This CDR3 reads CSVGSASNQPQHF. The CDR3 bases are TGCAGCGTTGGCTCAGCTAGTAATCAGCCCCAGCATTTT. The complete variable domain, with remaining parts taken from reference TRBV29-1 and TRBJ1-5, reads SAVISQKPSRDICQRGTSLTIQCQVDSQVTMMFWYRQQPGQSLTLIATANQGSEATYESGFVIDKFPISRPNLTFSTLTVSNMSPEDSSIYLCSVGSASNQPQHFGDGTRLSIL.

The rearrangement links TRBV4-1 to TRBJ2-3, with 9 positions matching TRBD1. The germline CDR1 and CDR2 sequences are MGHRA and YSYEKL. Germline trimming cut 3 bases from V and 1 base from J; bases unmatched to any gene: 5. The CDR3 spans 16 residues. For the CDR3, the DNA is TGCGCCAGCAGCCAGACGGGACAGGGAGGCACAGATACGCAGTATTTT. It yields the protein CASSQTGQGGTDTQYF.

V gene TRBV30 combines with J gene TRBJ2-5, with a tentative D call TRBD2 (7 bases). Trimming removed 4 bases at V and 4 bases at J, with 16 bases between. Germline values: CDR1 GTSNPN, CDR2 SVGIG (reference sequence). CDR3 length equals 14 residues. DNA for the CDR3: TGTGCCTGGAAACGCGGCGGGGGCCGAGAGACCCAGTACTTC. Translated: CAWKRGGGRETQYF. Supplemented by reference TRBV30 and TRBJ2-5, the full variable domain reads SQTIHQWPATLVQPVGSPLSLECTVEGTSNPNLYWYRQAAGRGLQLLFYSVGIGQISSEVPQNLSASRPQDRQFILSSKKLLLSDSGFYLCAWKRGGGRETQYFGPGTRLLVL.

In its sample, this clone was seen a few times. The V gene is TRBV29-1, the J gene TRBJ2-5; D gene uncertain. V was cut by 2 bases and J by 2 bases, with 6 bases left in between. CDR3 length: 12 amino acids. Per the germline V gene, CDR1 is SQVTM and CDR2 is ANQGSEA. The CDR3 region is CSVESIQETQYF. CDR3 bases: TGCAGCGTTGAATCTATTCAAGAGACCCAGTACTTC.

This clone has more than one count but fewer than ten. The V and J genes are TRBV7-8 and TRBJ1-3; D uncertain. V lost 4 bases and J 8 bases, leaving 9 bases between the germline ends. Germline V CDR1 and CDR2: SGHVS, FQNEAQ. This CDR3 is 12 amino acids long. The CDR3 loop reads CASSSRGDTIYF. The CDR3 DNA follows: TGTGCCAGCAGCTCCCGGGGTGACACCATATATTTT.

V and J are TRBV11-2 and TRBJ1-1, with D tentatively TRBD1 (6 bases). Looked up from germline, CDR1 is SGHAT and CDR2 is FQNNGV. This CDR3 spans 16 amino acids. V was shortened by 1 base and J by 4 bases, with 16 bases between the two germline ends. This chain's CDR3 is CASSLVWGRKATEAFF. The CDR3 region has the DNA TGTGCCAGCAGCTTAGTCTGGGGGCGCAAAGCCACTGAAGCTTTCTTT.

Written as DNA, the CDR3 is TGTGCCAGCAGCTTCGCGGGACAGGGGGCGTGGGAGCAGTACTTC. It codes for CASSFAGQGAWEQYF. The chain recombines TRBV7-2 with TRBJ2-7; 12 bases agree with TRBD1. The CDR3 consists of 15 residues. Germline values: CDR1 SGHTA, CDR2 FQGNSA. V gave up 3 bases and J gave up 7 bases; unmatched junction bases: 7.

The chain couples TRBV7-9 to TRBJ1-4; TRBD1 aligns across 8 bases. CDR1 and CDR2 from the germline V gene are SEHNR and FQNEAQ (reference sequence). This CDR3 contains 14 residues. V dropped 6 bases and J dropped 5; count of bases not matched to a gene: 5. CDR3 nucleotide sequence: TGTGCCAGCAGGACGGGACAGGAGAATGAAAAACTGTTTTTT. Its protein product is CASRTGQENEKLFF.

In DNA form, the CDR3 reads TGTGCCAGCAGTCCCTTACAGGGTCGATATGGCTACACCTTC. Protein sequence: CASSPLQGRYGYTF. V usage is TRBV5-6 and J usage is TRBJ1-2, with TRBD1 as a possible D gene (6 bases). The V gene's germline CDR1 is SGHDT and CDR2 YYEEEE. V lost 5 bases to trimming and J lost 5 bases, with 16 bases between them. This CDR3 spans 14 amino acids.

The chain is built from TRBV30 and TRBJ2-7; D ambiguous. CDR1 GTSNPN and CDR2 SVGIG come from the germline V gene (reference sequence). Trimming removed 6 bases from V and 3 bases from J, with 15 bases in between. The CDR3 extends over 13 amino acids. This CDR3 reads CACHHVGYYEQYF. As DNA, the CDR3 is TGTGCCTGTCACCACGTGGGGTACTACGAGCAGTACTTC.

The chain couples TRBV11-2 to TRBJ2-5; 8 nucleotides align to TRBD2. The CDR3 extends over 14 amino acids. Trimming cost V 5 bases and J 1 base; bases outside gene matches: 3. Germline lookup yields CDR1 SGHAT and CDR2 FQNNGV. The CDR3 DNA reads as TGTGCCAGCAGCCGCGGGGGGACCCAAGAGACCCAGTACTTC. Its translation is CASSRGGTQETQYF.